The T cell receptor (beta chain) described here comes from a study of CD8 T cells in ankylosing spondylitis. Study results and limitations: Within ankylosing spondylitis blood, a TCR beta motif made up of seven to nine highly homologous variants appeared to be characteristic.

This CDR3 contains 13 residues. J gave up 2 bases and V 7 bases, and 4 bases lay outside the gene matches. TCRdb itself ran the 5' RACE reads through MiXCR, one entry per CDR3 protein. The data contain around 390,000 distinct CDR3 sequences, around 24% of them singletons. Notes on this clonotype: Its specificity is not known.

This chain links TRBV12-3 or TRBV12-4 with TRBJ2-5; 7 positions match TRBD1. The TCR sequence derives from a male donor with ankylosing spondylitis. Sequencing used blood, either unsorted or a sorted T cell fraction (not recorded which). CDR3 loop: CASTGDSQETQYF. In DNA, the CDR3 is TGTGCCAGCACCGGGGACAGTCAAGAGACCCAGTACTTC.